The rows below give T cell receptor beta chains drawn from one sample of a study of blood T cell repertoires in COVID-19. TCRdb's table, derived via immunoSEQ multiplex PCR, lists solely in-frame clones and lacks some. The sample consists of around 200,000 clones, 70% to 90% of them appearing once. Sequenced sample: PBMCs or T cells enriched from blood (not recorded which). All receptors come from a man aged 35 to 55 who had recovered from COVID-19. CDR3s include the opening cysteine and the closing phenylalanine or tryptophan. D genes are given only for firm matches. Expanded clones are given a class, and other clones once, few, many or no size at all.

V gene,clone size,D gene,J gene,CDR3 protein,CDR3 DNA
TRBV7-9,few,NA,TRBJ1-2,CASSRDLNYGYTF,TGTGCCAGCAGCCGAGATCTAAACTATGGCTACACCTTC
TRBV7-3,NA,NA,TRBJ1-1,CASSLIGSNTEAFF,TGTGCCAGCAGCTTAATAGGGAGTAACACTGAAGCTTTCTTT
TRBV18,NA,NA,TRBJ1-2,CASSPTGLYGYTF,TGTGCCAGCTCACCGACAGGACTCTATGGCTACACCTTC
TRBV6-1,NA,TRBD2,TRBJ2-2,CASSESLAGGLNTGELFF,TGTGCCAGCAGTGAATCCCTAGCGGGGGGCCTAAACACCGGGGAGCTGTTTTTT
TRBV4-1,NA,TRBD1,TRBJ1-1,CASSLLDRGMNTEAFF,TGCGCCAGCAGCCTATTGGACAGGGGGATGAACACTGAAGCTTTCTTT
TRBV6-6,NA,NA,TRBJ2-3,CASSESTDTQYF,TGTGCCAGTAGCGAGAGCACAGATACGCAGTATTTT
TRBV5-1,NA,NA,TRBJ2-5,CASSLTGFGETQYF,TGCGCCAGCAGCTTGACAGGGTTTGGAGAGACCCAGTACTTC
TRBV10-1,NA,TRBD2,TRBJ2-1,CASSDSSGSNEQFF,TGCGCCAGCAGTGACTCTAGCGGGAGCAATGAGCAGTTCTTC
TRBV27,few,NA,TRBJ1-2,CATKRRTANYGYTF,TGTGCCACCAAACGACGGACAGCTAACTATGGCTACACCTTC
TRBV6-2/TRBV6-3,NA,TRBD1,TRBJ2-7,CASSYLPQGARYYEQYF,TGTGCCAGCAGTTACCTTCCCCAGGGGGCGAGATACTACGAGCAGTACTTC
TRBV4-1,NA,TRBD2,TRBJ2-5,CASSRYGGAGQETQYF,TGCGCCAGCAGCCGGTACGGGGGGGCTGGGCAAGAGACCCAGTACTTC
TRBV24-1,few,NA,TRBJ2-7,CATKTSSPTSTYEQYF,TGTGCCACTAAAACAAGTAGCCCGACTTCTACCTACGAGCAGTACTTC
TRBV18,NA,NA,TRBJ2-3,CASSLVGADTQYF,TGTGCCAGCTCACTCGTAGGGGCAGATACGCAGTATTTT
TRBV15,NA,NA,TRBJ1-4,CATSRGFEKLFF,TGTGCCACCAGCAGGGGCTTTGAAAAACTGTTTTTT
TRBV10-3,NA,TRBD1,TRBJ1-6,CAIRGGQGPYNSPLHF,TGTGCCATCAGAGGAGGACAGGGACCCTATAATTCACCCCTCCACTTT
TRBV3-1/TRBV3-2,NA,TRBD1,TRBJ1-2,CASTLWQGQNYGYTF,TGTGCCAGCACCCTCTGGCAGGGACAGAACTATGGCTACACCTTC
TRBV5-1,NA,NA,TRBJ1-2,CASKKGNYGYTF,TGCGCCAGCAAGAAGGGGAACTATGGCTACACCTTC
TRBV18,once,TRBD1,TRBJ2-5,CASSGTGMTKETQYF,TGTGCCAGCTCCGGGACAGGGATGACGAAAGAGACCCAGTACTTC
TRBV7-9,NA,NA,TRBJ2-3,CASSSRTDTDTQYF,TGTGCCAGCAGCTCCAGGACAGACACAGATACGCAGTATTTT
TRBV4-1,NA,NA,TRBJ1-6,CASSQDLRGSSYNSPLHF,TGCGCCAGCAGCCAAGATCTTAGGGGCTCAAGCTATAATTCACCCCTCCACTTT
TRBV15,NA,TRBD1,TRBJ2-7,CATSRQGAGEQYF,TGTGCCACCAGCAGACAGGGGGCGGGTGAGCAGTACTTC
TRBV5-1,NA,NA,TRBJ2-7,CASHPGKKGEQYF,TGCGCCAGCCATCCCGGGAAAAAAGGCGAGCAGTACTTC
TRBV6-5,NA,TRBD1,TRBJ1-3,CASHRGRGGNTIYF,TGTGCCAGTCACAGGGGGAGGGGTGGAAACACCATATATTTT
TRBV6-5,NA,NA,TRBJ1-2,CASRMGGANYGYTF,TGTGCCAGCCGTATGGGCGGGGCTAACTATGGCTACACCTTC
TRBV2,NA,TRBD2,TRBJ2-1,CASRRTSGSFRNEQFF,TGTGCCAGCAGACGGACTAGCGGGAGTTTTAGGAATGAGCAGTTCTTC
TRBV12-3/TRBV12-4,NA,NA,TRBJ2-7,CASSLTPTDEQYF,TGTGCCAGCAGCCTTACTCCCACCGACGAGCAGTACTTC
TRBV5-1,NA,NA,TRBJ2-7,CASSTGYEQYF,TGCGCCAGCAGCACTGGCTACGAGCAGTACTTC
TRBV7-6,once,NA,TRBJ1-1,CASSLGAGMNTEAFF,TGTGCCAGCAGCTTAGGGGCAGGGATGAACACTGAAGCTTTCTTT
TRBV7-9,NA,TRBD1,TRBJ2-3,CASSSRQGKDTQYF,TGTGCCAGCAGCTCCCGACAGGGGAAAGATACGCAGTATTTT
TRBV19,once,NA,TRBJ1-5,CASIDRHSNQPQHF,TGTGCCAGTATCGACAGGCATAGCAATCAGCCCCAGCATTTT
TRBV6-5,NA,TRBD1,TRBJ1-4,CASSRTGREKLFF,TGTGCCAGCAGTAGGACAGGGCGTGAAAAACTGTTTTTT
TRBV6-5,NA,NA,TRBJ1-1,CASVTKGGAEAFF,TGTGCCAGCGTAACTAAAGGGGGAGCTGAAGCTTTCTTT
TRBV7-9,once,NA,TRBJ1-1,CASSTAGGDTEAFF,TGTGCCAGCAGCACCGCTGGGGGGGACACTGAAGCTTTCTTT
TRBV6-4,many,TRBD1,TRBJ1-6,CASSGTEGSPLHF,TGTGCCTCCTCCGGGACAGAGGGTTCACCCCTCCACTTT
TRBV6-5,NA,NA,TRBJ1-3,CASTQRPDGNTIYF,TGTGCCAGCACCCAGCGTCCGGATGGAAACACCATATATTTT
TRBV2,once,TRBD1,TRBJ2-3,CASSIGQGSDTQYF,TGTGCCAGCAGCATTGGACAGGGGTCGGATACGCAGTATTTT
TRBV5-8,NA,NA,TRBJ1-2,CASSFQGSHYGYTF,TGTGCCAGCAGCTTCCAGGGCTCCCACTATGGCTACACCTTC
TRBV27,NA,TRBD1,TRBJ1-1,CASSLGGGAKNTEAFF,TGTGCCAGCAGTTTAGGAGGGGGCGCAAAGAACACTGAAGCTTTCTTT
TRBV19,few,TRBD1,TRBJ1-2,CASSIWGQGHYGYTF,TGTGCCAGTAGTATATGGGGACAGGGGCACTATGGCTACACCTTC
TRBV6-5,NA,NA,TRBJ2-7,CASRGGSFPYEQYF,TGTGCCAGCAGAGGGGGAAGCTTTCCTTACGAGCAGTACTTC
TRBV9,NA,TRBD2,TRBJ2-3,CASSVRGRASTDTQYF,TGTGCCAGCAGCGTTCGCGGGAGAGCTAGCACAGATACGCAGTATTTT
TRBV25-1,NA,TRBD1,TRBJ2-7,CASTRDRGDEQYF,TGTGCCAGCACCCGGGACAGGGGAGACGAGCAGTACTTC